Relative to its sample, the clone carrying this T cell receptor beta chain is medium-sized (0.01 to 0.1%). Its antigen is currently unknown. The sample belongs to a study of T cell repertoires in aging, cancer and after chemotherapy. Study information: Donors were grouped into six age bands spanning 30 or younger through 70 or older. Repeat sampling of healthy donors over several months to years showed clear clonal overlap.

Overall study results and limits: In each cancer cohort, median generation probability increased across chemotherapy, suggesting thymic output rebounded. Immunological memory after chemotherapy cannot be judged from the repertoire data.

Peripheral blood genomic DNA, not sorted cells or RNA, was the template. Germline-derived CDR1 and CDR2 are LNHDA and SQIVND (reference sequence). The CDR3 covers 14 residues. Trimming left V 1 base short and J 2 bases short, with 9 bases between. Rearranged V-D-J TRB sequences were amplified with a mixed TRB-A/B primer pool. A single record per CDR3 protein comes from TCRdb applying MiXCR to the multiplex PCR reads. This sample has 5,000 to 7,500 distinct CDR3 sequences, with roughly 29% found just once. This TCR came from a human donor in good health. Sequencing was done on a sample of blood. The chain links TRBV19 to TRBJ2-7; a possible D gene is TRBD1 (6 bases). CDR3 protein: CASSIVGDTYEQYF. Written as DNA, the CDR3 is TGTGCCAGTAGTATAGTTGGGGACACCTACGAGCAGTACTTC.